Listed below are T cell receptor beta chains from one sample, sequenced in a study of CD8+CD57+ T cells in acquired aplastic anemia. MiXCR, run by TCRdb on the reads, gives a single entry per CDR3 protein. The sample lists about 190,000 distinct CDR3 sequences; around half were seen once. The material sequenced was sorted CD4+, CD8+, or CD8+CD57+ T cells (not recorded which) from PBMCs. These receptor sequences come from a human donor in good health, serving as a control. The CDR3 runs from the conserved cysteine through the conserved F or W. A D gene is named only where the DNA matches it firmly. The listing skips clone size in some rows; elsewhere it reads once, few, many or a size class.

. | TRBJ2-1 | 15 | few | TRBV5-1 | CASSLAAGINDEQFF | TGCGCCAGCAGCTTGGCCGCGGGGATAAACGACGAGCAGTTCTTC
. | TRBJ1-1 | 13 | many | TRBV6-5 | CASSNVANTEAFF | TGTGCCAGCAGTAATGTTGCTAACACTGAAGCTTTCTTT
TRBD1 | TRBJ1-2 | 14 | . | TRBV2 | CASRPGQGWDGYTF | TGTGCCAGCAGACCGGGACAGGGATGGGATGGCTACACCTTC
TRBD1 | TRBJ1-6 | 14 | . | TRBV7-2 | CASRPRDSYSPLHF | TGTGCCAGCAGACCTAGGGACAGCTATTCACCCCTCCACTTT
. | TRBJ1-6 | 16 | . | TRBV2 | CASNDRQGLQGSPLHF | TGTGCCAGCAACGACCGTCAGGGGCTCCAGGGGTCACCCCTACACTTT
TRBD1 | TRBJ2-5 | 13 | many | TRBV2 | CASTGDRGETQYF | TGTGCCAGCACCGGGGACAGGGGCGAGACCCAGTACTTC
TRBD2 | TRBJ2-3 | 16 | . | TRBV25-1 | CASKTSGGARPDTQYF | TGTGCCAGCAAGACTAGCGGGGGGGCCCGGCCAGATACGCAGTATTTT
. | TRBJ2-5 | 16 | . | TRBV3-1 | CASSQAQDHGIETQYF | TGTGCCAGCAGCCAAGCCCAGGACCACGGGATAGAGACCCAGTACTTC
. | TRBJ1-5 | 15 | . | TRBV6-4 | CASSDSTSQGQPQHF | TGTGCCAGCAGTGACTCGACGTCGCAGGGCCAGCCCCAGCATTTT
. | TRBJ2-5 | 17 | . | TRBV7-8 | CASSLGASVGRGETQYF | TGTGCCAGCAGCTTAGGGGCTAGCGTGGGCCGGGGAGAGACCCAGTACTTC
. | TRBJ2-7 | 11 | . | TRBV7-8 | CASSQSEEQYF | TGTGCCAGCAGCCAGTCTGAAGAGCAGTACTTC
. | TRBJ2-2 | 15 | many | TRBV9 | CASSVGGRAGGELFF | TGTGCCAGCAGCGTGGGAGGACGAGCGGGCGGGGAGCTGTTTTTT
TRBD2 | TRBJ2-5 | 15 | . | TRBV10-3 | CAISESSGSWETQYF | TGTGCCATCAGTGAGTCTAGCGGGAGTTGGGAGACCCAGTACTTC
. | TRBJ1-3 | 16 | . | TRBV7-2 | CASSSPRGSSGNTIYF | TGTGCCAGCAGCTCGCCCCGTGGGAGCTCTGGAAACACCATATATTTT
TRBD2 | TRBJ2-7 | 14 | . | TRBV7-2 | CATKLAGEFYEQYF | TGTGCCACCAAGTTGGCGGGGGAGTTCTACGAGCAGTACTTC
. | TRBJ1-5 | 15 | many | TRBV20-1 | CSASTLGQQNQPQHF | TGCAGTGCTAGTACCCTAGGACAGCAAAATCAGCCCCAGCATTTT
TRBD1 | TRBJ1-3 | 16 | . | TRBV7-9 | CASSYPEQGAGNTIYF | TGTGCCAGCAGCTATCCTGAACAGGGGGCAGGAAACACCATATATTTT
. | TRBJ2-7 | 13 | . | TRBV2 | CASGRSSFHEQYF | TGTGCCAGCGGGCGGAGCTCCTTCCACGAGCAGTACTTC
TRBD2 | TRBJ2-7 | 17 | many | TRBV6-6 | CASSSAGGPLHSYEQYF | TGTGCCAGCAGTTCAGCGGGGGGGCCGTTACATTCCTACGAGCAGTACTTC
TRBD2 | TRBJ2-3 | 18 | few | TRBV3-1 | CASSQDPGSGGSTYTQYF | TGTGCCAGCAGCCAAGATCCCGGTAGCGGGGGGAGCACATATACGCAGTATTTT
. | TRBJ2-3 | 14 | many | TRBV9 | CASSVVSTTDTQYF | TGTGCCAGCAGCGTAGTGTCGACCACAGATACGCAGTATTTT
TRBD2 | TRBJ2-1 | 15 | . | TRBV15 | CATSIGGSGSLEQFF | TGTGCCACCAGCATAGGAGGTAGCGGGTCCCTCGAGCAGTTCTTC
. | TRBJ2-7 | 12 | . | TRBV20-1 | CSAPNSGFEQYF | TGCAGTGCGCCAAATTCGGGGTTCGAGCAGTACTTC
TRBD2 | TRBJ2-7 | 15 | many | TRBV4-2 | CASSPTASGAYEQYF | TGTGCCAGCAGCCCGACTGCTAGCGGAGCCTACGAGCAGTACTTC
. | TRBJ1-1 | 14 | few | TRBV19 | CASNIGGRNTEAFF | TGTGCCAGTAACATAGGGGGTCGGAACACTGAAGCTTTCTTT
TRBD1 | TRBJ1-5 | 15 | many | TRBV29-1 | CSVLTGGSGNQPQHF | TGCAGCGTTCTGACAGGGGGGTCTGGCAATCAGCCCCAGCATTTT
. | TRBJ2-3 | 13 | many | TRBV7-3 | CASSLLEADTQYF | TGTGCCAGCAGCCTCTTGGAAGCAGATACGCAGTATTTT
. | TRBJ1-6 | 13 | . | TRBV10-3 | CAISESGDSPLHF | TGTGCCATCAGTGAATCAGGGGATTCACCCCTCCACTTT
. | TRBJ2-3 | 14 | . | TRBV20-1 | CSAIYPGSTDTQYF | TGCAGTGCTATCTACCCGGGCAGCACAGATACGCAGTATTTT
. | TRBJ2-7 | 14 | . | TRBV12-3/TRBV12-4 | CASSKSGGTYEQYF | TGTGCCAGCAGTAAATCCGGGGGTACCTACGAGCAGTACTTC
. | TRBJ1-2 | 11 | . | TRBV5-8 | CASAPDEGYTF | TGTGCCAGCGCACCTGACGAAGGCTACACCTTC
. | TRBJ1-3 | 19 | many | TRBV7-9 | CASSLQPVTVSFSGNTIYF | TGTGCCAGCAGCCTTCAACCCGTGACAGTTTCCTTCTCTGGAAACACCATATATTTT
TRBD1 | TRBJ1-2 | 15 | . | TRBV28 | CASTFRDRLSYGYTF | TGTGCCAGCACGTTCCGGGACAGACTTAGCTATGGCTACACCTTC
TRBD1 | TRBJ2-2 | 15 | once | TRBV2 | CASSGDRVNTGELFF | TGTGCCAGCAGCGGGGACAGGGTAAACACCGGGGAGCTGTTTTTT
TRBD1 | TRBJ1-2 | 15 | . | TRBV19 | CASTLSTGGAYGYTF | TGTGCCAGTACCCTCTCGACAGGGGGCGCTTATGGCTACACCTTC
TRBD2 | TRBJ2-1 | 15 | . | TRBV10-1 | CASSPREMVGDEQFF | TGCGCCAGCAGTCCGCGGGAGATGGTGGGAGATGAGCAGTTCTTC
. | TRBJ1-5 | 14 | medium-sized | TRBV2 | CASNRGGTGQPQHF | TGTGCCAGCAATCGTGGTGGTACAGGACAGCCCCAGCATTTT
. | TRBJ2-7 | 14 | . | TRBV7-2 | CASTSGPRGYEQYF | TGTGCCAGCACCTCCGGGCCAAGGGGATACGAGCAGTACTTC
. | TRBJ2-1 | 11 | many | TRBV10-3 | CAISAGNEQFF | TGTGCCATCAGTGCGGGAAATGAGCAGTTCTTC
. | TRBJ2-3 | 13 | many | TRBV12-3/TRBV12-4 | CASSSFSPDTQYF | TGTGCCAGCAGTTCGTTTAGTCCGGATACGCAGTATTTT
. | TRBJ2-5 | 16 | many | TRBV6-4 | CASSVMGGLFQETQYF | TGTGCCAGCAGTGTTATGGGGGGGCTATTCCAAGAGACCCAGTACTTC
. | TRBJ1-1 | 13 | . | TRBV9 | CASSGTGKTEAFF | TGTGCCAGCAGCGGTACGGGGAAGACTGAAGCTTTCTTT
TRBD2 | TRBJ2-1 | 15 | many | TRBV6-6 | CASSSPGLATYEQFF | TGTGCCAGCAGTTCCCCGGGACTAGCGACGTATGAGCAGTTCTTC
. | TRBJ1-6 | 14 | many | TRBV30 | CAWSVSLYNSPLHF | TGTGCCTGGAGTGTATCGCTCTATAATTCACCCCTCCACTTT
. | TRBJ1-6 | 13 | . | TRBV19 | CASSMGGTLTLHF | TGTGCCAGTAGTATGGGCGGCACATTGACCCTCCACTTT
TRBD1 | TRBJ2-7 | 15 | . | TRBV7-2 | CASSSPGQGGYEQYF | TGTGCCAGCAGCTCCCCGGGACAGGGGGGCTACGAGCAGTACTTC
. | TRBJ2-7 | 14 | few | TRBV11-2 | CASSWGEDAYEQYF | TGCGCCAGCAGTTGGGGCGAGGATGCCTACGAGCAGTACTTC
TRBD1 | TRBJ1-5 | 16 | . | TRBV24-1 | CATSDGTGDVSQPQHF | TGTGCCACCAGTGACGGGACAGGGGACGTTAGTCAGCCCCAGCATTTT
TRBD1 | TRBJ1-2 | 15 | few | TRBV10-3 | CASSYGETGVHGYTF | TGTGCCAGCAGTTACGGCGAGACAGGGGTCCATGGCTACACCTTC
TRBD2 | TRBJ2-5 | 16 | many | TRBV5-1 | CASSGGTSGGDKTQYF | TGCGCCAGCAGCGGAGGGACTAGCGGGGGGGATAAGACCCAGTACTTC
. | TRBJ2-7 | 15 | once | TRBV19 | CASSITQGGSYEQYF | TGTGCCAGTAGTATAACACAGGGAGGGTCCTACGAGCAGTACTTC
. | TRBJ2-2 | 14 | . | TRBV20-1 | CSATTDGAAGELFF | TGCAGTGCCACGACGGACGGGGCAGCCGGGGAGCTGTTTTTT
TRBD2 | TRBJ2-7 | 15 | many | TRBV6-4 | CASPGLAGGHYEQYF | TGTGCCAGCCCGGGACTAGCGGGGGGGCACTACGAGCAGTACTTC
TRBD1 | TRBJ1-2 | 15 | . | TRBV7-9 | CASSLVGQASYGYTF | TGTGCCAGCAGCTTAGTGGGACAGGCAAGCTATGGCTACACCTTC
. | TRBJ1-6 | 16 | . | TRBV2 | CASSERVPGTNSPLHF | TGTGCCAGCAGTGAAAGGGTTCCAGGGACAAATTCACCCCTCCACTTT
TRBD1 | TRBJ2-1 | 17 | many | TRBV5-4 | CASTAPIGTGNYNEQFF | TGTGCCAGCACCGCCCCCATTGGGACAGGAAACTACAATGAGCAGTTCTTC
. | TRBJ2-3 | 14 | . | TRBV7-3 | CASSLGQVTDTQYF | TGTGCCAGCAGCTTAGGGCAGGTGACAGATACGCAGTATTTT
. | TRBJ1-1 | 11 | . | TRBV20-1 | CSAKGNTEAFF | TGCAGTGCTAAGGGTAACACTGAAGCTTTCTTT
TRBD2 | TRBJ2-1 | 15 | . | TRBV19 | CASSIDGGTYDEQFF | TGTGCCAGTAGTATAGACGGGGGGACCTACGATGAGCAGTTCTTC